Listed below are T cell receptor beta chains from one sample, sequenced in a study of blood T cell repertoires in COVID-19. The protocol was immunoSEQ multiplex PCR, while the TCRdb copy is restricted to in-frame clones and leaves out a portion. In the table there are tens of thousands of clones, approximately 86% of which are singletons. Sequenced sample: peripheral blood. These receptors all come from a man in his forties or fifties with COVID-19, enrolled during active disease. Both conserved end residues are part of each CDR3. A D gene is named only where the DNA matches it firmly. The size entry is marked missing in some rows and otherwise reads once, few, many or a size class.

TRBV3-1/TRBV3-2,.,TRBJ2-3,once,TGTGCCAGCAGCCAAGCGTTCCAGGGAACAGATACGCAGTATTTT,CASSQAFQGTDTQYF
TRBV24-1,TRBD1,TRBJ2-1,.,TGTGCCACCAGTGATTTAACAGGGGGCGGATTAAATGAGCAGTTCTTC,CATSDLTGGGLNEQFF
TRBV19,TRBD1,TRBJ2-7,.,TGTGCCAGTAGGGGGACAGGGGACGCTTACTACGAGCAGTACTTC,CASRGTGDAYYEQYF
TRBV4-1,TRBD2,TRBJ2-1,.,TGCGCCAGCAACCGACTAGCGGGGGAAAGCTCCTACAATGAGCAGTTCTTC,CASNRLAGESSYNEQFF
TRBV7-9,TRBD1,TRBJ2-2,.,TGTGCCAGCAGCTCCATAACAGGGGCCGGGGAGCTGTTTTTT,CASSSITGAGELFF
TRBV5-1,TRBD1,TRBJ2-7,.,TGCGCCAGCAGCGGAGCCGGGACAGCCTACGAGCAGTACTTC,CASSGAGTAYEQYF
TRBV11-2,.,TRBJ1-6,.,TGTGCCAGCAGCTTAGCCCGGGACTTAAATTCACCCCTCCACTTT,CASSLARDLNSPLHF
TRBV9,TRBD2,TRBJ2-2,.,TGTGCCAGCAGCGCGTTTACTAGCGGAGAAGCGAACACCGGGGAGCTGTTTTTT,CASSAFTSGEANTGELFF
TRBV28,.,TRBJ2-7,.,TGTGCCAGCAGTCCGGGCTACGAGCAGTACTTC,CASSPGYEQYF
TRBV7-9,.,TRBJ1-5,.,TGTGCCAGCAGCTTTCAGGATAGCAATCAGCCCCAGCATTTT,CASSFQDSNQPQHF
TRBV27,.,TRBJ2-3,.,TGTGCCAGCAGTTTAGAACAGGGAAAAGATACGCAGTATTTT,CASSLEQGKDTQYF
TRBV11-1,TRBD2,TRBJ2-3,.,TGTGCCAGCAGAAAGGCCGGGACTAAGGCCACAGATACGCAGTATTTT,CASRKAGTKATDTQYF
TRBV19,TRBD2,TRBJ2-6,.,TGTGCCAGTAGTAGGGGACTAGCGGAGTCTAGGGGGGCCAACGTCCTGACTTTC,CASSRGLAESRGANVLTF
TRBV13,TRBD1,TRBJ1-1,.,TGTGCCAGCAGCTTATGGGGGACAGTGAACACTGAAGCTTTCTTT,CASSLWGTVNTEAFF
TRBV7-2,.,TRBJ2-5,.,TGTGCCAGCAGCCGAATACTAGAGACCCAGTACTTC,CASSRILETQYF
TRBV30,.,TRBJ1-2,.,TGTGCCTGGAGTGTTGGCAGGGGATACGGCTACACCTTC,CAWSVGRGYGYTF
TRBV21-1,.,TRBJ2-4,.,TGTGCCAGCAGCAAAGCTTCGTCGGGGTGGAGGGCCAAAAACATTCAGTACTTC,CASSKASSGWRAKNIQYF
TRBV5-6,.,TRBJ1-3,.,TGTGCCAGCAGCTCCCGTTTCGTCCTACTATCTGGAAACACCATATATTTT,CASSSRFVLLSGNTIYF
TRBV5-5,TRBD1,TRBJ1-5,.,TGTGCCAGCAGCCTCGGGACAGGGGGCTTGGGTCAGCCCCAGCATTTT,CASSLGTGGLGQPQHF
TRBV6-6,.,TRBJ1-4,.,TGTGCCAGCAGTTACTCCGAAACAGGAGAAAAACTGTTTTTT,CASSYSETGEKLFF
TRBV11-3,TRBD1,TRBJ1-1,.,TGTGCCAGCAGCTTAAGGACAGGGGGCACTGAAGCTTTCTTT,CASSLRTGGTEAFF
TRBV6-5,.,TRBJ2-7,.,TGTGCCAGCAGCCTACAAGCTGGGCCCTACGAGCAGTACTTC,CASSLQAGPYEQYF
TRBV5-1,TRBD1,TRBJ2-7,.,TGCGCCAGCAGCTCCAACGGACAGGGAATCCACGAGCAGTACTTC,CASSSNGQGIHEQYF
TRBV5-1,.,TRBJ2-3,.,TGCGCCAGCAGCTTGGACAGAATCACAGATACGCAGTATTTT,CASSLDRITDTQYF
TRBV27,TRBD1,TRBJ1-1,.,TGTGCCAGCAGTCGCCCCGGACAGGGGGCTACTGAAGCTTTCTTT,CASSRPGQGATEAFF
TRBV6-5,TRBD1,TRBJ1-2,.,TGTGCCAGCAGTTACTCGAGGACAGGGGGCGCAGGGGGCTACACCTTC,CASSYSRTGGAGGYTF
TRBV5-1,.,TRBJ2-1,.,TGCGCCAGCAGTTTTCCGGAGAGCTCCTACAATGAGCAGTTCTTC,CASSFPESSYNEQFF
TRBV7-3,.,TRBJ2-6,.,TGTGCCAGCAGCTTCTTGAGGTCTGGGGCCAACGTCCTGACTTTC,CASSFLRSGANVLTF
TRBV4-2,TRBD1,TRBJ1-2,.,TGTGCCAGCAGCCAAGCAACGAGACAGGGGGCCGATTATGGCTACACCTTC,CASSQATRQGADYGYTF
TRBV5-4,.,TRBJ1-1,.,TGTGCCAGCAGCATTGCGGGGAGGCCCCCAACTGAAGCTTTCTTT,CASSIAGRPPTEAFF
TRBV19,TRBD2,TRBJ2-5,few,TGTGCCAGTCGAGCCGGGACTAGCGGCAAAGAGACCCAGTACTTC,CASRAGTSGKETQYF
TRBV19,.,TRBJ1-2,.,TGTGCCAGTAGTATATCAGGGGCCGTCTCTGGCTACACCTTC,CASSISGAVSGYTF
TRBV30,TRBD1,TRBJ1-4,.,TGTGCCTGGAGACCCGGGACAGGGAGAGAAAAACTGTTTTTT,CAWRPGTGREKLFF
TRBV28,.,TRBJ1-2,.,TGTGCCAGCAGTCTAATGAATCCTTCCCTACACAGCCCGGGCTACACCTTC,CASSLMNPSLHSPGYTF
TRBV23-1,.,TRBJ1-1,.,TGCGCCAGCGGAACGAGGGAATTGTTGGACACTGAAGCTTTCTTT,CASGTRELLDTEAFF
TRBV7-6,.,TRBJ2-2,.,TGTGCCAGCAGCCCCTTGTCAGGGAACACCGGGGAGCTGTTTTTT,CASSPLSGNTGELFF
TRBV5-1,.,TRBJ2-2,.,TGCGCCAGCAGCTCCCGGGGTAGCGACGGGGAGCTGTTTTTT,CASSSRGSDGELFF
TRBV29-1,.,TRBJ1-1,.,TGCAGCGTTGGGCCAGGGCTTCGAGACACTGAAGCTTTCTTT,CSVGPGLRDTEAFF
TRBV6-6,.,TRBJ1-5,.,TGTGCCAGCAGTTCCGGGGTCCCGGGGGCCCAGCATTTT,CASSSGVPGAQHF
TRBV7-9,.,TRBJ2-3,.,TGTGCCAGCAGCTTAGGGGGCAGAACAAGCACAGATACGCAGTATTTT,CASSLGGRTSTDTQYF
TRBV6-6,TRBD1,TRBJ2-2,.,TGTGCCAGCAGTCACCAGGACAGGGGAAACACCGGGGAGCTGTTTTTT,CASSHQDRGNTGELFF